This T cell receptor (beta chain) was sequenced in a study of blood T cell repertoires in COVID-19. Turning to the study itself: Sites across the United States, Italy and Spain contributed samples from acute and convalescent COVID-19. T cells, B-cell-depleted T cells, or PBMCs provided the cDNA or gDNA that served as material.

As originally analysed: How many nucleated cells were present was estimated from reference gene primer amplification. Generated by immunoSEQ multiplex PCR, the TCRdb table keeps only in-frame clones and is missing some. The V and J calls and clone size come from that table; D and trimming were worked out from the DNA. The table records 200,000 to 250,000 clones, 83% of them present only once. The CDR3 is made up of 18 amino acids. Germline loops: CDR1 MNHNS, CDR2 SASEGT. V shed 4 bases, J shed 2 bases, and the junction held 11 bases outside the gene matches. Sequencing input: peripheral blood. This clonotype originated in a woman aged 45-65 years with acute or convalescent COVID-19. The gene calls are TRBV6-1 and TRBJ2-6; 7 bases are a match to TRBD1. CDR3 DNA sequence: TGTGCCAGCAGTGGTGGACAGGCGATCCCCACTGGGGCCAACGTCCTGACTTTC. This codes for CASSGGQAIPTGANVLTF.